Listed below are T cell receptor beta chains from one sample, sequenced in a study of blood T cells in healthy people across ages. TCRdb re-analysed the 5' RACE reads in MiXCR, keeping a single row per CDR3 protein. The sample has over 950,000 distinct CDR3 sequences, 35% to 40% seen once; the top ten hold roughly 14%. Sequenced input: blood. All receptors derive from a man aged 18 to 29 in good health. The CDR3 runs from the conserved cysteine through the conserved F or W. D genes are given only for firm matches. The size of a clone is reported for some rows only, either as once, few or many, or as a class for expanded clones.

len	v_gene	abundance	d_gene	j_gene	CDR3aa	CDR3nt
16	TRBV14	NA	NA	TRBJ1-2	CASSQGFEGQSHGYTF	TGTGCCAGCAGCCAAGGGTTCGAGGGGCAGAGCCATGGCTACACCTTC
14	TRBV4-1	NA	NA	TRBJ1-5	CASSQVFLGEPQHF	TGCGCCAGCAGCCAAGTTTTCCTGGGGGAGCCCCAGCATTTT
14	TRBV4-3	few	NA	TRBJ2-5	CASSQDLFWGTQYF	TGCGCCAGCAGCCAAGATCTTTTTTGGGGAACCCAGTACTTC
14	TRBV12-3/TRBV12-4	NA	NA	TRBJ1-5	CASSVADSNQPQHF	TGTGCCAGCAGTGTAGCGGACAGTAATCAGCCCCAGCATTTT
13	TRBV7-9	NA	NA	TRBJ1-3	CAKSRDSGNTIYF	TGTGCCAAGAGCAGGGACTCTGGAAACACCATATATTTT
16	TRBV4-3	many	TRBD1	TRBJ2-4	CASSQSTGVTKNIQYF	TGCGCCAGCAGCCAATCAACAGGGGTAACCAAAAACATTCAGTACTTC
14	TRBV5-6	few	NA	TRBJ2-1	CASSLGRDKSEQFF	TGTGCCAGCAGCTTGGGACGGGACAAAAGTGAGCAGTTCTTC
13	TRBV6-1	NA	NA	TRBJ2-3	CASKQIDTDTQYF	TGTGCCAGCAAACAGATAGACACAGATACGCAGTATTTT
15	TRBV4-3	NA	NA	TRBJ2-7	CASSQVNAVSYEQYF	TGCGCCAGCAGCCAAGTGAACGCAGTATCCTACGAGCAGTACTTC
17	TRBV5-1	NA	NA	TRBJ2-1	CASSLFATETSNNEQFF	TGCGCCAGCAGCTTGTTTGCAACAGAGACATCCAACAATGAGCAGTTCTTC
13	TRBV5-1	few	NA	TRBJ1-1	CATQRRTNTEAFF	TGCGCCACACAACGACGGACCAACACTGAAGCTTTCTTT
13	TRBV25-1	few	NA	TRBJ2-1	CASSEYYRQGEFF	TGTGCCAGCAGTGAATATTATCGCCAGGGCGAGTTCTTC
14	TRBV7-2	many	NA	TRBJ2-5	CASSLVVRQETQYF	TGTGCCAGCAGCTTAGTTGTCCGTCAAGAGACCCAGTACTTC
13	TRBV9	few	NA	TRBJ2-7	CASSPDMPDEQYF	TGTGCCAGCAGCCCTGACATGCCGGACGAGCAGTACTTC
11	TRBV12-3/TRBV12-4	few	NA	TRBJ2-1	CASSLQETQFF	TGTGCCAGCAGTCTACAAGAGACCCAGTTCTTC
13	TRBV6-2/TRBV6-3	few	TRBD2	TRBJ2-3	CASRLAVTDTQYF	TGTGCCAGTAGACTAGCGGTCACAGATACGCAGTATTTT
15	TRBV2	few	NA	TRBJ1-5	CASSVQTVSYQPQHF	TGTGCCAGCAGTGTCCAGACAGTCTCTTATCAGCCCCAGCATTTT
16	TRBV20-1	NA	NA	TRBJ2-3	CSARDPWGGNTGTQYF	TGCAGTGCTAGAGATCCCTGGGGCGGAAACACAGGTACGCAGTATTTT
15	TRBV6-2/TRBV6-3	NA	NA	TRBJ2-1	CASRPGPWGYNEQFF	TGTGCCAGCAGGCCGGGACCCTGGGGTTACAATGAGCAGTTCTTC
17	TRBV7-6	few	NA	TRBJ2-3	CASSSILGTPSTDTQYF	TGTGCCAGCAGCTCGATCCTTGGGACTCCGAGCACAGATACGCAGTATTTT
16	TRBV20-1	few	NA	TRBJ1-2	CSAREYTGPPNYGYTF	TGCAGTGCTAGGGAATATACAGGGCCCCCTAACTATGGCTACACCTTC
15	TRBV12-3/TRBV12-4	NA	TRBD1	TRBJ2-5	CASSPGGRHQETQYF	TGTGCCAGCAGTCCAGGGGGACGGCACCAAGAGACCCAGTACTTC
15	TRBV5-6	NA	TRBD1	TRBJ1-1	CASSLGGQTMSEAFF	TGTGCCAGCAGCTTGGGGGGACAGACTATGAGTGAAGCTTTCTTT
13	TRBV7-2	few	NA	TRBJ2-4	CASSSRGGNIQYF	TGTGCCAGCAGCTCCCGAGGGGGAAACATTCAGTACTTC
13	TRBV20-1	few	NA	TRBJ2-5	CSANPGLEETQYF	TGCAGTGCCAACCCGGGACTCGAAGAGACCCAGTACTTC
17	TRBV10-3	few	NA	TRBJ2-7	CAISESRSSGGSYEQYF	TGTGCCATCAGTGAATCGAGATCAAGTGGCGGCTCCTACGAGCAGTACTTC
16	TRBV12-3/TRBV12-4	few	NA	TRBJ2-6	CASSLGLSKGANVLTF	TGTGCCAGCAGTTTGGGGCTTTCGAAAGGGGCCAACGTCCTGACTTTC
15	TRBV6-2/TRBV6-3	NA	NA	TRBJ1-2	CASSHSGLQNYGYTF	TGTGCCAGCAGTCACTCCGGACTGCAAAACTATGGCTACACCTTC
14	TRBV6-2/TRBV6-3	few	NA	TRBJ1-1	CASRPGVMNTEAFF	TGTGCCAGCCGCCCTGGGGTCATGAACACTGAAGCTTTCTTT
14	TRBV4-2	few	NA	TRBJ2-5	CASSQDPYQETQYF	TGTGCCAGCAGCCAAGATCCTTACCAAGAGACCCAGTACTTC
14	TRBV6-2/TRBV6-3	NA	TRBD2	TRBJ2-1	CASSLAGIGDEQFF	TGTGCCAGCAGCCTAGCGGGGATCGGCGATGAGCAGTTCTTC
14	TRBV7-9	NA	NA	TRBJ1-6	CASTDQDRYSPLHF	TGTGCCAGCACCGACCAGGATAGGTATTCACCCCTCCACTTT
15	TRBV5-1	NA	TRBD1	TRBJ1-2	CASSPGTGLSYGYTF	TGCGCCAGCAGCCCGGGGACAGGGCTCAGCTATGGCTACACCTTC
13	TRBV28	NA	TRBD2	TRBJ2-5	CASGGGVQETQYF	TGTGCCTCGGGAGGAGGGGTCCAAGAGACCCAGTACTTC
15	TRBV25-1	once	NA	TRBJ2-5	CASSPLKGGQETQYF	TGTGCCAGCAGTCCTCTTAAGGGGGGCCAAGAGACCCAGTACTTC
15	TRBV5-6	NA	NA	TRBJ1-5	CASSKRDVSNQPQHF	TGTGCCAGCAGCAAAAGGGACGTTAGCAATCAGCCCCAGCATTTT
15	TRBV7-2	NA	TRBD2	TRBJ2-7	CASRSGTSGYNEQYF	TGTGCCAGCAGGTCCGGGACTAGCGGTTACAATGAGCAGTACTTC
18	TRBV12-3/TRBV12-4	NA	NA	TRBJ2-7	CASSRGRGLRALDYEQYF	TGTGCCAGCAGTAGGGGTCGGGGACTCCGAGCTCTCGACTACGAGCAGTACTTC
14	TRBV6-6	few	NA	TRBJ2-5	CASSYSPPLEGSYF	TGTGCCAGCAGTTATTCACCCCCCCTCGAGGGATCGTACTTC
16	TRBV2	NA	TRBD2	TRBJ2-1	CASSGASGGAYNEQFF	TGTGCCAGCAGTGGGGCTAGCGGGGGGGCTTACAATGAGCAGTTCTTC
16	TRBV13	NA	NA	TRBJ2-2	CASSLNPLLRNGELFF	TGTGCCAGCAGCTTAAACCCCTTACTCCGGAACGGGGAGCTGTTTTTT
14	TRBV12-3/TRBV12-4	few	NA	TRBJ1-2	CASSLNSGNYGYTF	TGTGCCAGCAGTTTAAATTCGGGAAACTATGGCTACACCTTC
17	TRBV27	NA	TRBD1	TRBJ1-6	CASSPLIDRVSDSPLHF	TGTGCCAGCAGTCCCCTAATCGACAGGGTGTCAGATTCACCCCTCCACTTT
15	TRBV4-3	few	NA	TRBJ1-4	CASSQGGTIGEKLFF	TGCGCCAGCAGCCAAGGTGGGACAATAGGAGAAAAACTGTTTTTT
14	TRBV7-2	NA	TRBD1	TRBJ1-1	CASSIRGRGGEAFF	TGTGCCAGCAGCATCAGGGGGCGCGGGGGTGAAGCTTTCTTT
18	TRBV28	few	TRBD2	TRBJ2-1	CASPPPAGEKFSYNEQFF	TGTGCCAGCCCCCCCCCGGCGGGGGAGAAGTTCTCCTACAATGAGCAGTTCTTC
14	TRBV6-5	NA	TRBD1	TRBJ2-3	CASGRDRVTDTQYF	TGTGCCAGTGGTAGGGACAGGGTTACAGATACGCAGTATTTT
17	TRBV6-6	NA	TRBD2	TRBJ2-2	CASSQTGLAGETGELFF	TGTGCCAGCAGTCAAACGGGACTAGCGGGGGAGACCGGGGAGCTGTTTTTT
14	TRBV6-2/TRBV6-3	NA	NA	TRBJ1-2	CASIKRGQFYGYTF	TGTGCCAGCATAAAACGGGGACAATTCTATGGCTACACCTTC
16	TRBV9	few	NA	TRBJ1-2	CASSVDDTRSNYGYTF	TGTGCCAGCAGCGTAGATGACACAAGATCTAACTATGGCTACACCTTC
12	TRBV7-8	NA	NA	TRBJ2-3	CASSLGRERQYF	TGTGCCAGCAGCTTAGGACGGGAAAGGCAGTATTTT
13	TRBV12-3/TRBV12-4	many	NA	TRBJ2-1	CASSPTPFNEQFF	TGTGCCAGCAGTCCGACCCCCTTCAATGAGCAGTTCTTC
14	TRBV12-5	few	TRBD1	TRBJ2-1	CASGFRQGGNEQFF	TGTGCTAGTGGTTTCCGACAGGGCGGGAATGAGCAGTTCTTC
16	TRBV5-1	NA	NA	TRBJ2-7	CASSLDSRGGRDEQYF	TGCGCCAGCAGCTTGGATTCCCGAGGGGGAAGAGACGAGCAGTACTTC
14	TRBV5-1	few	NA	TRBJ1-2	CASSLGPGSGGYTF	TGCGCCAGCAGCTTGGGGCCAGGGTCCGGTGGCTACACCTTC
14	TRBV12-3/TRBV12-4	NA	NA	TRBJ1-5	CASSRLSVDQPQHF	TGTGCCAGCAGTCGTCTAAGCGTTGATCAGCCCCAGCATTTT
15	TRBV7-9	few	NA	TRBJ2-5	CASSLLGGGYNEQYF	TGTGCCAGCAGCTTACTTGGAGGAGGATACAATGAGCAGTACTTC